What follows is one TCR beta chain and its context. This CDR3 contains 15 residues. V was cut by 6 bases and J by 0 bases, with 12 bases left in between. Germline values: CDR1 LGHNT, CDR2 FRNRAP. TCRdb keeps only in-frame clones here, not all; method: immunoSEQ multiplex PCR. The sample includes approximately 220,000 clones, around 86% seen only once; the top ten take approximately 3%. The sample is drawn from a study of blood T cell repertoires in COVID-19. The sequencing sample was made of peripheral blood. The J gene is TRBJ1-3, the V gene TRBV12-5; no reliable D call. The TCR originated in a man between 60 and 70 years old with acute or convalescent COVID-19. Written as DNA, the CDR3 is TGTGCTAGTGGGAAAGGCGGTCTCTCTGGAAACACCATATATTTT. Residues: CASGKGGLSGNTIYF.